The rows below give T cell receptor beta chains drawn from one sample of a study of T-cell reconstitution after alpha-beta-depleted transplantation in children. From the PCR reads, TCRdb called clonotypes with MiXCR, one entry per CDR3 protein. The table shows fewer than 1 million distinct CDR3 sequences, with about 16% occurring only once. Sequenced here: PBMCs, mostly from graft donor cells, sampled 360 days after TCRalphabeta/CD19-depleted stem cell transplant. The source is a male patient between 5 and 17 years old who had a stem cell transplant for acute lymphoblastic leukemia, so the T cells may come from the graft donor. Both conserved end residues are part of each CDR3. The order of the fields is J gene, D gene, CDR3 length, V gene, CDR3 protein. D genes are given only for firm matches.

TRBJ2-3 | TRBD2 | 16 | TRBV12-3/TRBV12-4 | CASSRTSSPGTDTQYF
TRBJ1-4 | TRBD1 | 15 | TRBV5-1 | CASSLRQGVGGKLFF
TRBJ2-5 | TRBD2 | 16 | TRBV7-9 | CASSYRLAGNQETQYF
TRBJ1-2 | - | 13 | TRBV5-1 | CASSLGSANGYTF
TRBJ1-5 | - | 13 | TRBV25-1 | CASSEYGGQPQHF
TRBJ2-7 | - | 15 | TRBV4-1 | CASSQDVGRTYEQYF
TRBJ2-1 | - | 16 | TRBV9 | CASSVGTYPDLHEQFF
TRBJ2-2 | - | 16 | TRBV7-3 | CASSLTAGSFTGELFF
TRBJ2-1 | TRBD1 | 14 | TRBV29-1 | CSVARTGAYNEQFF
TRBJ1-1 | - | 14 | TRBV4-1 | CASTPERGNTEAFF
TRBJ2-5 | TRBD1 | 13 | TRBV29-1 | CSANPTGDETQYF
TRBJ1-4 | TRBD1 | 15 | TRBV5-1 | CASSSNTGGSEKLFF
TRBJ1-1 | - | 14 | TRBV7-9 | CASSQGFRNTEAFF